This T cell receptor beta chain was profiled in a study of blood T cell repertoires in COVID-19. The CDR3 totals 14 residues. Trimming removed 7 bases from V and 3 bases from J, with 16 bases in between. Germline values: CDR1 SGHNT, CDR2 YENEEA. Profiling relied on immunoSEQ multiplex PCR, and the TCRdb table lists in-frame clones only, not all of them. The sample includes approximately 200,000 clones, approximately 90% of them seen just once. The clonotype was recovered from a woman in her thirties with acute or convalescent COVID-19. The sequenced sample was peripheral blood. The V call is TRBV11-3, the J call TRBJ2-7; weak D call: TRBD1 (5 bases). The CDR3 DNA is TGTGCCAGCATGCAACGACAGAGAATCTACGAGCAGTACTTC. It yields the protein CASMQRQRIYEQYF.